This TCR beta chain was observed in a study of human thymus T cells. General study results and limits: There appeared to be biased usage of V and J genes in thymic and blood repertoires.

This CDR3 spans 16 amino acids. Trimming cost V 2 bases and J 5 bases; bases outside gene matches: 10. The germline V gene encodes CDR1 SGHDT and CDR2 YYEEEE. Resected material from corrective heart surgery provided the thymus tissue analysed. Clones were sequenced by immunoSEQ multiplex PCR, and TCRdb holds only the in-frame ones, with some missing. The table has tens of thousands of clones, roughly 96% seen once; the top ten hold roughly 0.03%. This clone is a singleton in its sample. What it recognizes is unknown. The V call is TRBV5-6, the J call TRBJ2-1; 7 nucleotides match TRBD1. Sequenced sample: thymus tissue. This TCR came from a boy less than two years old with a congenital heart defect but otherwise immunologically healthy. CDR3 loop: CASSFYSDRTNNEQFF. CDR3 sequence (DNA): TGTGCCAGCAGCTTCTACTCGGACAGGACAAACAATGAGCAGTTCTTC.